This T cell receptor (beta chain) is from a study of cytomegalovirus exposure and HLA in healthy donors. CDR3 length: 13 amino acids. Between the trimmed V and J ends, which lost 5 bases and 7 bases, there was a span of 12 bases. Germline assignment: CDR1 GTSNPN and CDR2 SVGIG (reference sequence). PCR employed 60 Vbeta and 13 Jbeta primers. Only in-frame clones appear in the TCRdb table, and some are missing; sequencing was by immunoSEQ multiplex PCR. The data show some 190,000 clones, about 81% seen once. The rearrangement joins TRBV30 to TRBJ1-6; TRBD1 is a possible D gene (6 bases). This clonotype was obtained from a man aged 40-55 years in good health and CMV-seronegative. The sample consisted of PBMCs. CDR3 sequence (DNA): TGTGCCTGGCACCAGGGGTGGAATTCACCCCTCCACTTT. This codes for CAWHQGWNSPLHF.